The 5 T cell receptor beta chains listed next were all sequenced from one sample in a study of monozygotic twins with inflammatory bowel disease. TCRdb derives one entry per CDR3 protein from the 5' RACE reads, leaving out DNA. The sample has fewer than 550,000 distinct CDR3 sequences. The material sequenced was blood. The origin of the receptors is a human donor with ulcerative colitis or Crohn's disease, or a healthy co-twin of an affected twin (not recorded which).

The V call is TRBV18, the J call TRBJ1-2. The CDR3 extends over 12 amino acids. In germline, CDR1 is KGHSH, CDR2 LQKENI. CDR3 loop: CASSLWDYGYTF. The full variable domain, in which reference TRBV18 and TRBJ1-2 provide the parts outside the CDR3, is NAGVMQNPRHLVRRRGQEARLRCSPMKGHSHVYWYRQLPEEGLKFMVYLQKENIIDESGMPKERFSAEFPKEGPSILRIQQVVRGDSAAYFCASSLWDYGYTFGSGTRLTVV.

The chain has TRBV28 and TRBJ2-2. The CDR3 length is 11 residues. CDR1 and CDR2 (germline): MDHEN, SYDVKM. The CDR3 loop reads CASRGPGELFF. Complete variable domain (other parts from reference TRBV28 and TRBJ2-2): DVKVTQSSRYLVKRTGEKVFLECVQDMDHENMFWYRQDPGLGLRLIYFSYDVKMKEKGDIPEGYSVSREKKERFSLILESASTNQTSMYLCASRGPGELFFGEGSRLTVL.

This chain joins TRBV18 and TRBJ2-7; TCRdb reports TRBD1, a call that lacks DNA to check it against. Germline V gene sequence: CDR1 KGHSH, CDR2 LQKENI. This CDR3 spans 16 amino acids. The CDR3 loop reads CASSPSQTGGAGEQYF. Together with reference TRBV18 and TRBJ2-7, the CDR3 gives the full variable domain: NAGVMQNPRHLVRRRGQEARLRCSPMKGHSHVYWYRQLPEEGLKFMVYLQKENIIDESGMPKERFSAEFPKEGPSILRIQQVVRGDSAAYFCASSPSQTGGAGEQYFGPGTRLTVT.

The CDR3 loop reads CASSLSVGLYEQYF. The J gene is TRBJ2-7, the V gene TRBV19. Germline loops: CDR1 LNHDA, CDR2 SQIVND (reference sequence). The CDR3 runs to 14 residues.

The chain has TRBV7-6 and TRBJ2-1; the TRBD2 assignment by TCRdb is unverifiable without DNA. The germline CDR1 and CDR2 sequences are SGHVS and FNYEAQ. The CDR3 runs to 14 residues. CDR3 in amino acids: CASSVGGGNNEQFF.